This T cell receptor (beta chain) was captured by sequencing in a study of blood T cells in healthy people across ages. The authors ran a second PCR of 7 to 11 cycles using a sample-barcoded 5' primer and a J-beta primer mix. MiXCR, run by TCRdb on the 5' RACE reads, gives a single entry per CDR3 protein. The repertoire includes approximately 600,000 distinct CDR3 sequences, roughly 53% of them detected once, and roughly 34% sits in the top ten. V was pared by 2 bases and J by 7 bases, with 21 bases between. The CDR3 totals 16 residues. CDR1 and CDR2 (germline): SGHRS, YFSETQ. The source of this sequence is a man aged 55 to 70 in good health. The gene calls are TRBV5-1 and TRBJ2-5, with D possibly being TRBD1 or TRBD2 (5 bases each). Sequenced sample: blood. The CDR3 region is CASSFSLGTPLGTQYF. The CDR3 coding sequence is TGCGCCAGCAGCTTTAGTTTAGGGACCCCCCTGGGGACCCAGTACTTC.